Listed below are T cell receptor beta chains from one sample, sequenced in a study of glioma-infiltrating T cells. TCRdb analysed the multiplex PCR reads with MiXCR anew, one entry per CDR3 protein. Of about 140,000 distinct CDR3 sequences listed, more than 35% were seen once; the top ten hold 15% to 25%. Material: glioma tissue, nonneoplastic brain tissue, or PBMCs (not recorded which). These receptor sequences come from a human donor with low-grade glioma or glioblastoma, undergoing nonglioma brain surgery, or in good health (not recorded which). Both conserved end residues are part of each CDR3. D genes are given only for firm matches. Some rows mark clone size as missing; the rest say once, few, many or name a class of expanded clone.

v_gene: TRBV4-3
d_gene: TRBD1
j_gene: TRBJ1-2
abundance: -
CDR3nt: TGCGCCAGCAGCCAGGGACAGGGAGGATATGGCTACACCTTC
CDR3aa: CASSQGQGGYGYTF

v_gene: TRBV6-5
d_gene: TRBD2
j_gene: TRBJ2-3
abundance: -
CDR3nt: TGTGCCAGCAGGTACGGGACTAGCGGCACAGATACGCAGTATTTT
CDR3aa: CASRYGTSGTDTQYF

v_gene: TRBV7-9
d_gene: -
j_gene: TRBJ2-5
abundance: few
CDR3nt: TGTGCCAGCAGCTTAGGTGGTGGGCTGCAAGAGACCCAGTACTTC
CDR3aa: CASSLGGGLQETQYF

v_gene: TRBV27
d_gene: -
j_gene: TRBJ2-7
abundance: -
CDR3nt: TGTGCCAGCAGTTTAAGGTCAGGGAGCGGGGAGCAGTACTTC
CDR3aa: CASSLRSGSGEQYF

v_gene: TRBV6-2/TRBV6-3
d_gene: TRBD2
j_gene: TRBJ2-4
abundance: few
CDR3nt: TGTGCCAGCAGTTACTCTCGGTTCGGGAGGAGACCCCAAAACATTCAGTACTTC
CDR3aa: CASSYSRFGRRPQNIQYF

v_gene: TRBV20-1
d_gene: TRBD2
j_gene: TRBJ2-7
abundance: few
CDR3nt: TGCAGTGCTAGAGATCCCCGACTAGCGGGAGTTAACGAGCAGTACTTC
CDR3aa: CSARDPRLAGVNEQYF

v_gene: TRBV4-2
d_gene: -
j_gene: TRBJ2-7
abundance: -
CDR3nt: TGTGCCAGCAGCCAAGTGGGCGGTTTCTCCGACGAGCAGTACTTC
CDR3aa: CASSQVGGFSDEQYF

v_gene: TRBV20-1
d_gene: TRBD1
j_gene: TRBJ1-5
abundance: -
CDR3nt: TGCAGTGCAACGACAGGGAATCAGCCCCAGCATTTT
CDR3aa: CSATTGNQPQHF

v_gene: TRBV20-1
d_gene: TRBD2
j_gene: TRBJ2-5
abundance: few
CDR3nt: TGCAGTGCGCCTTACGGGACTAGAGAGACCCAGTACTTC
CDR3aa: CSAPYGTRETQYF

v_gene: TRBV6-1
d_gene: TRBD2
j_gene: TRBJ2-7
abundance: -
CDR3nt: TGTGCCAGCAGGGTAGCGGGAGGAAGATACGAGCAGTACTTC
CDR3aa: CASRVAGGRYEQYF

v_gene: TRBV28
d_gene: TRBD2
j_gene: TRBJ2-3
abundance: few
CDR3nt: TGTGCCAGCAGTCCTCTAGCGGGAACTAGCACAGATACGCAGTATTTT
CDR3aa: CASSPLAGTSTDTQYF

v_gene: TRBV12-3/TRBV12-4
d_gene: TRBD1
j_gene: TRBJ2-1
abundance: -
CDR3nt: TGTGCCAGACGGACAGGGGGGTCCCATGAGCAGTTCTTC
CDR3aa: CARRTGGSHEQFF

v_gene: TRBV14
d_gene: TRBD1
j_gene: TRBJ2-3
abundance: -
CDR3nt: TGTGCCAGCAGCCGTCAACAGGGGAACCCAGATACGCAGTATTTT
CDR3aa: CASSRQQGNPDTQYF

v_gene: TRBV28
d_gene: -
j_gene: TRBJ2-7
abundance: -
CDR3nt: TGTGCCAGCAGTTTAGTCCAGGGCTACGAGCAGTACTTC
CDR3aa: CASSLVQGYEQYF

v_gene: TRBV6-5
d_gene: -
j_gene: TRBJ1-1
abundance: -
CDR3nt: TGTGCCAGCAGTTACTCCCCAGCAATGAACACTGAAGCTTTATTT
CDR3aa: CASSYSPAMNTEALF

v_gene: TRBV6-1
d_gene: -
j_gene: TRBJ2-1
abundance: -
CDR3nt: TGTGCCAGCAGTCCAGACAGGGAGGCCTACAATGAGCAGTTCTTC
CDR3aa: CASSPDREAYNEQFF

v_gene: TRBV6-1
d_gene: TRBD2
j_gene: TRBJ2-1
abundance: -
CDR3nt: TGTGCCAGCAAGTCCGGACTAGCGGGACCTTTCTACAATGAGCAGTTCTTC
CDR3aa: CASKSGLAGPFYNEQFF

v_gene: TRBV6-6
d_gene: -
j_gene: TRBJ2-5
abundance: -
CDR3nt: TGTGCCAGCAGTTACGGGATGGGCGAGACCCAGTACTTC
CDR3aa: CASSYGMGETQYF

v_gene: TRBV5-8
d_gene: -
j_gene: TRBJ1-1
abundance: once
CDR3nt: TGTGCCAGCAGCTCGGCCGGTTTGAACACTGAAGCTTTCTTT
CDR3aa: CASSSAGLNTEAFF

v_gene: TRBV6-2/TRBV6-3
d_gene: TRBD2
j_gene: TRBJ2-3
abundance: -
CDR3nt: TGTGCCAGCAGCTACTCGGCTAGCGGGGGGGCAGATACGCAGTATTTT
CDR3aa: CASSYSASGGADTQYF

v_gene: TRBV7-8
d_gene: TRBD1
j_gene: TRBJ1-6
abundance: few
CDR3nt: TGTGCCAGCAGCCCCTACGGGACAGATAATTCACCCCTCCACTTT
CDR3aa: CASSPYGTDNSPLHF

v_gene: TRBV7-9
d_gene: -
j_gene: TRBJ2-3
abundance: -
CDR3nt: TGTGCCAGCAGCTTCAGGGGATTTTCAGATACGCAGTATTTT
CDR3aa: CASSFRGFSDTQYF

v_gene: TRBV6-1
d_gene: TRBD2
j_gene: TRBJ2-5
abundance: many
CDR3nt: TGTGCCAGCAATGCCGGGAGGGCCTCAGAGACCCAGTACTTC
CDR3aa: CASNAGRASETQYF

v_gene: TRBV20-1
d_gene: -
j_gene: TRBJ2-1
abundance: many
CDR3nt: TGCAGTGCTCTAAGCCAGGGCAATGAGCAGTTCTTC
CDR3aa: CSALSQGNEQFF

v_gene: TRBV6-2/TRBV6-3
d_gene: -
j_gene: TRBJ1-5
abundance: -
CDR3nt: TGTGCCAGCAGCTCCCGGCGTGGTGGGAAGAGGAATCAGCCCCAGCATTTT
CDR3aa: CASSSRRGGKRNQPQHF

v_gene: TRBV20-1
d_gene: TRBD1
j_gene: TRBJ2-7
abundance: few
CDR3nt: TGCAGTGTTCCCGGACAGGGGGACGAGCAGTACTTC
CDR3aa: CSVPGQGDEQYF

v_gene: TRBV6-1
d_gene: -
j_gene: TRBJ2-3
abundance: -
CDR3nt: TGTGCCGGCACCTCGACGAGTTCGCAGTATTTT
CDR3aa: CAGTSTSSQYF

v_gene: TRBV6-1
d_gene: -
j_gene: TRBJ2-1
abundance: many
CDR3nt: TGTGCCAGCAGTAGGTCCTACAATGAGCAGTTCTTC
CDR3aa: CASSRSYNEQFF

v_gene: TRBV6-1
d_gene: -
j_gene: TRBJ1-1
abundance: -
CDR3nt: TGTGACAGCAGTGAATTCGGCACTATGAACACTGAAGCTTTCTTT
CDR3aa: CDSSEFGTMNTEAFF

v_gene: TRBV10-3
d_gene: TRBD1
j_gene: TRBJ2-7
abundance: -
CDR3nt: TGTGCCATCACCTCGGGGACAGGGGGCAACGAGCAGTACTTC
CDR3aa: CAITSGTGGNEQYF

v_gene: TRBV2
d_gene: TRBD1
j_gene: TRBJ1-2
abundance: -
CDR3nt: TGTGCCAGCAGTGGGGACAGTAGAAACTATGGCTACACCTTC
CDR3aa: CASSGDSRNYGYTF

v_gene: TRBV7-8
d_gene: -
j_gene: TRBJ2-3
abundance: -
CDR3nt: TGTGCCAGCAGCTTAATCGGGACAAGCACAGATACGCAGTATTTT
CDR3aa: CASSLIGTSTDTQYF

v_gene: TRBV6-1
d_gene: TRBD1
j_gene: TRBJ2-3
abundance: many
CDR3nt: TGTGCCAGCAGTCCACAGGGGGCTGGAGATACGCAGTATTTT
CDR3aa: CASSPQGAGDTQYF

v_gene: TRBV19
d_gene: -
j_gene: TRBJ2-3
abundance: -
CDR3nt: TGTGCCAGCACAGGGTACGGTACGCAGTATTTT
CDR3aa: CASTGYGTQYF